The source of this TCR beta chain is a study of cytomegalovirus exposure and HLA in healthy donors (dated by TCRdb to the late 2010s). About the study as a whole: An earlier analysis of 550 to 700 of the donors reported about 290 Gb of sequence data and about 100 million unique TCR beta sequences from roughly 200 million T cells. Roughly five DR-DQ haplotypes were treated as single units for association and clustering because of strong linkage in the cohort. Rather than using new phenotypic data, the later analysis identified candidate immune exposures from TCR beta sequences and from how often those sequences occurred across donors. Typing coverage varied by locus: about 620-630 donors for A, B, C, DRB1 and DQB1; roughly 500 for DQA1; around 610 for DPA1; approximately 450 for DPB1. Every repertoire in the discovery cohort had been generated on one and the same sequencing platform. In a later genetic analysis, genome-wide SNP genotypes for about three fifths of the roughly 670 donors were used, and that subset was treated as a discovery cohort. An early release that covered roughly 600 HLA-typed donors contained about 300 gigabases of sequencing data and 85 million to 100 million unique TCR sequences. On average, roughly 200,000 unique TCR beta nucleotide sequences were sequenced per donor among a few hundred genotyped donors of the cohort, with 15% to 20% of those sequences being non-productive. Both class I and class II loci were covered by HLA typing, at four-digit resolution. Donor age, sex, ethnicity and CMV serostatus were collected together with the repertoire data. A later analysis re-examined previously published TCR beta repertoires from more than 550 donors and added high-resolution HLA genotyping to investigate patterns of TCR occurrence. High-throughput TCR immunosequencing, statistical association of individual TCRs with disease status, and machine learning were combined to predict cytomegalovirus infection status. Of the roughly 400 genotyped donors, 81% were placed in the genetic ancestry cluster associated with self-reported Caucasian donors. Along with the roughly 700-subject first cohort, a separate validation cohort of 120 different subjects was used. The aim of the study was to test whether cataloging public T cell receptors could identify signatures of past pathogen exposure. In an earlier analysis of 587 of the donors, high-throughput TCR beta sequencing was used to judge whether each TCR beta V gene segment behaved as functional or pseudogenic. The study profiled the T cell repertoires of hundreds of subjects by immunosequencing and related them to cytomegalovirus serostatus.

The library was obtained by the immunoSEQ multiplex PCR assay. A mixture of 60 forward primers for TCR Vbeta segments and 13 reverse primers for TCR Jbeta segments was used in the multiplex PCR. The CDR3 region of rearranged TCR beta genes was amplified from genomic DNA by a multiplex PCR assay. The amplified TCR beta libraries were sequenced on the Illumina HiSeq System as 87-base-pair reads. The published analysis was carried out like this. A later analysis tallied approximately 87 million unique TCR beta chains across the roughly 610 repertoires, and 10 million to 11 million of those chains were shared by two or more donors. Raw reads were error-corrected and collapsed into unique sequences with a nearest-neighbor algorithm that merged closely related sequences to remove PCR and sequencing errors. To assign V, D and J gene segments, CDR3 sequences were aligned to IMGT reference sequences. For a sequence to be retained, a match of at least six nucleotides was required to both a V gene segment and a J gene segment. Rearrangements were classified as productive when the CDR3 lacked stop codons and remained in frame with V and J, and all other rearrangements were classified as non-productive. Following IMGT convention, CDR3 was defined as the stretch from the second conserved V-encoded cysteine up to the conserved J-encoded phenylalanine. Sequences without an unambiguous match to a single V gene segment were excluded from the earlier analysis of about 630 of the donors. In an earlier analysis of roughly 500 of the donors, V segments were called functional above 56.7% productive rearrangements and were called segregating when the between-donor standard deviation exceeded 5%. A statistical classification framework was built for diagnosing cytomegalovirus status from the catalog of TCR beta chain sequences. In a later analysis, TCR nucleotide sequences were compared against IMGT/GENE-DB human TR gene sequences so that V and J genes could be assigned. In a later analysis, CDR3 sequences and most-parsimonious VDJ recombination scenarios were assigned using the TCRdist pipeline. A later analysis defined each TCR beta chain by its CDR3 amino acid sequence plus V-gene family, and excluded reads lacking a unique V-gene family. A later analysis removed roughly 590 highly shared, low-generation-probability nucleotide sequences to deal with suspected cross-contamination and a sequencing artifact. In a later analysis, a clonal expansion index was calculated for each public chain from normalized within-repertoire ranks of inferred template counts. In a later analysis, generation probabilities were computed with a VDJ recombination model fitted to out-of-frame rearrangements, and the resulting probabilities were checked against IGoR. In a later analysis, hypergeometric tests were used to score TCR-TCR, TCR-HLA and TCR-CMV co-occurrence, with a repertoire-size bias correction applied to TCR pairs. A later analysis estimated false discovery rates by permuting HLA or CMV assignments 20 times. In a later analysis, co-occurring TCRs were grouped using DBSCAN, with TCRdist sequence similarity added in when clustering inside HLA-allele-positive subsets. Repertoires with fewer than 30,000 or more than 120,000 public chains, plus five repertoires with anomalous nucleotide sharing, were excluded from co-occurrence clustering. TCRdb obtained this table from immuneACCESS and retained in-frame rearrangements with V and J assigned. These tables miss some clones; where compared with another copy, unresolved V genes account for less than half of the shortfall, and the remainder is unexplained. V, J and clone size are those of that table, while D and trimming were read from the DNA. For this sample the table gives 200,000 to 250,000 clones, of which around 78% were detected only once. Less than 0.6% of the sample is held by the ten biggest clonotypes.

The cohort comprised approximately 700 healthy bone marrow donors. Cohort members were all nominally healthy when sampled, although unrecorded immune exposures were likely present. The donor was CMV seronegative and was included in the group of several hundred seronegative cohort members. Each donor provided a peripheral blood sample, and peripheral blood mononuclear cells were used for TCR beta sequencing. The Qiagen DNeasy Blood Extraction Kit was used to extract genomic DNA from the blood cell samples. General study outcomes and caveats: Only TCR beta chains were sequenced in this cohort, and the absence of alpha or paired-chain data limited detectable features. In a later analysis, some 18,000 TCR beta sequences were associated with specific HLA alleles at a false discovery rate of 0.05. In a later analysis, HLA-associated TCR beta chains were found to be more clonally expanded and to have lower generation probabilities than equally common non-associated chains. A total of fewer than 200 TCR beta chains were listed by the study as associated with cytomegalovirus. In a later analysis, the rate of TCR association differed among HLA loci, with DRB1 alleles having the most associated TCRs and HLA-C alleles having the fewest. In vitro tests confirmed that a few of the cytomegalovirus-associated TCR beta chains recognize cytomegalovirus antigens. Because HLA typing was unavailable for some donors at each locus, only the typed subset was used in association tests. The earlier analysis of about 600 of the donors excluded some 15 rarely observed V segments, including chromosome 9 orphons, because counts were too low. It was suggested by the authors that the approach could potentially be generalized to other disease states and immunological phenotypes. The classifier was reported to diagnose cytomegalovirus status with high specificity and sensitivity in both the original and validation cohorts. A later analysis found that most CMV-associated TCR beta chains appeared HLA-restricted, with HLA associations seemingly driven largely by CMV exposure. Some IMGT-functional V segments, including TRBV6-2 and TRBV6-3, could not be distinguished by the 87-base-pair reads and were therefore excluded. Assigning TCR associations to individual alleles was difficult when HLA alleles, especially DR and DQ, strongly co-occurred. Roughly uniform sequencing depth across donors was assumed in presence/absence analyses, although this assumption may not hold. In a later genetic analysis, fewer N-insertions in productive TCRs were reported among donors in an Asian-associated ancestry cluster than the approximately 670-donor mean. A group of highly shared sequence variants was considered likely to be a technical artifact of the sequencing pipeline. Correlated functional status among segregating V segments might reflect linkage disequilibrium, but an unknown experimental factor could not be ruled out. Across donors, most TCR sequences were observed very rarely, whereas some public TCRs were present in many individuals. A further reported finding was that TCR beta sequences accurately predicted the HLA-A and HLA-B alleles for most subjects in the first cohort. Immune exposure information for the cohort was limited to CMV serostatus. In a later genetic analysis, a missense DCLRE1C variant was associated with V-gene and J-gene trimming of TCR beta chains, and the association was replicated in an independent cohort. A later analysis reported that several top co-occurrence clusters appeared linked to parvovirus B19, influenza, CMV and Epstein-Barr virus. In an earlier analysis of around 600 of the donors, most TCR beta V segments appeared in productive rearrangements about 90% or about 30% of the time, broadly matching IMGT annotations.

Taken from cysteine to phenylalanine, the CDR3 has 16 residues. Kept here is only the CDR3 DNA, which spans 48 bases and is read in frame from base 1. V lost 5 bases and J lost 7 bases, and the count of bases not matched to a germline gene is 12. Looking up the germline V gene (reference sequence) yields CDR1 SEHNR and CDR2 FQNEAQ. This clone was detected only a few times. Its antigen remains undetermined. No qualities accompany the bases; no much larger clone lies one base away. Sequencing input: PBMCs. The TCR originated in a boy aged 5-17 years in good health and CMV-seronegative. The V and J genes are TRBV7-9 and TRBJ1-4; 8 bases in between match TRBD1. The sequenced DNA: TGTGCCAGCAGCGGAATATTCAGGGGGCAGGGTGAAAAACTGTTTTTT. This is translated as CASSGIFRGQGEKLFF.